This TCR beta chain came from a study of type 1 regulatory T cells. Across the study: An in vitro protocol generated T-allo10, a Tr1-enriched, alloantigen-specific CD4 T cell product.

With regard to this clonotype: What it recognizes is unknown. Germline and junction disagree at one end, which may indicate a read error.

The CDR3 has 13 amino acids. Germline lookup yields CDR1 DFQATT and CDR2 SNEGSKA (reference sequence). Study results and caveats: Compared with non-Tr1 cells, Tr1 cells showed a narrower TCR repertoire.

Each CDR3 protein gets one entry after TCRdb re-called the reads with MiXCR. The repertoire includes roughly 60,000 distinct CDR3 sequences, 60% to 65% of them detected once, and 1.5% to 2% sits in the top ten. The source material was cultured non-Tr1 T cells, either the whole culture or a sorted T cell fraction (not recorded which). V and J are TRBV20-1 and TRBJ2-5; 8 bases align to TRBD2. The receptor's source is a human donor in good health. CDR3 in amino acids: CCARGRRGETQYF. The CDR3 DNA reads as TGCTGTGCTCGCGGGAGGCGGGGGGAGACCCAGTACTTC.